This is a list of T cell receptor beta chains from one sample in a study of cytomegalovirus exposure and HLA in healthy donors. Generated by immunoSEQ multiplex PCR, the TCRdb table keeps only in-frame clones and is missing some. The sample comprises fewer than 200,000 clones, 75% to 90% of which are singletons, and around 4.3% rests with the top ten. Sequenced sample: PBMCs. Every receptor here comes from a woman aged 45 to 65 in good health and CMV-seropositive. CDR3s include the opening cysteine and the closing phenylalanine or tryptophan. D genes are given only for firm matches. Not every row has a clone size; where given, it reads once, few, many or a size class.

j_gene	v_gene	abundance	d_gene	CDR3aa	CDR3nt
TRBJ2-3	TRBV9	NA	NA	CASSRWRSGHTDTQYF	TGTGCCAGCAGCCGCTGGAGGAGCGGCCACACAGATACGCAGTATTTT
TRBJ2-1	TRBV7-2	NA	TRBD2	CASSLGLAGPYNEQFF	TGTGCCAGCAGCTTGGGGCTAGCGGGGCCATACAATGAGCAGTTCTTC
TRBJ2-7	TRBV2	NA	TRBD2	CASSELEGLAGPYEQYF	TGTGCCAGCAGTGAATTGGAGGGACTAGCGGGGCCCTACGAGCAGTACTTC
TRBJ1-1	TRBV30	once	TRBD1	CAWNRGPGTEAFF	TGTGCCTGGAACAGGGGGCCTGGGACTGAAGCTTTCTTT
TRBJ1-1	TRBV5-4	NA	NA	CASSGIRVSGTEAFF	TGTGCCAGCAGCGGGATCAGGGTTTCGGGCACTGAAGCTTTCTTT
TRBJ1-5	TRBV25-1	NA	NA	CASSELTRSVLWNQPQHF	TGTGCCAGCAGTGAATTAACCAGGTCGGTGTTATGGAATCAGCCCCAGCATTTT
TRBJ2-2	TRBV7-2	few	NA	CASSRGATYTGELFF	TGTGCCAGCAGCCGGGGGGCCACCTACACCGGGGAGCTGTTTTTT
TRBJ2-7	TRBV5-1	NA	TRBD2	CASSFLAGGESEQYF	TGCGCCAGCAGCTTCTTGGCGGGAGGGGAGTCCGAGCAGTACTTC
TRBJ1-4	TRBV9	NA	TRBD1	CASSVSPGTVTEKLFF	TGTGCCAGCAGCGTCAGCCCCGGGACAGTAACTGAAAAACTGTTTTTT
TRBJ2-6	TRBV28	once	NA	CASKGVPAGANVLTF	TGTGCCAGCAAAGGGGTCCCGGCTGGGGCCAACGTCCTGACTTTC
TRBJ1-1	TRBV7-2	few	NA	CASSLEGHLNTEAFF	TGTGCCAGCAGCCTCGAGGGACACCTAAACACTGAAGCTTTCTTT
TRBJ1-5	TRBV16	few	NA	CASTSGNQPQHF	TGTGCCAGCACCTCGGGCAATCAGCCCCAGCATTTT
TRBJ2-7	TRBV2	NA	TRBD1	CASSGSRQGNYEQYF	TGTGCCAGCAGTGGGAGCAGACAGGGGAACTACGAGCAGTACTTC
TRBJ1-4	TRBV27	NA	TRBD1	CASSQQGRGATNEKLFF	TGTGCCAGCAGCCAACAGGGGCGGGGTGCAACTAATGAAAAACTGTTTTTT
TRBJ2-7	TRBV7-9	NA	NA	CASSADGVVSYEQYF	TGTGCCAGCAGTGCGGACGGGGTCGTATCCTACGAGCAGTACTTC
TRBJ2-1	TRBV18	few	TRBD2	CASSPETGGLNEQFF	TGTGCCAGCTCACCAGAGACGGGGGGACTCAATGAGCAGTTCTTC
TRBJ2-6	TRBV21-1	NA	NA	CASSKRKGLLRWANVLTF	TGTGCCAGCAGCAAAAGGAAGGGACTCCTCCGCTGGGCCAACGTCCTGACTTTC
TRBJ1-2	TRBV4-3	NA	TRBD1	CASSHRDRGSGYTF	TGCGCCAGCAGCCACAGGGACAGGGGCTCCGGCTACACCTTC
TRBJ2-7	TRBV7-2	NA	TRBD2	CASSLGAGEAYEQYF	TGTGCCAGCAGCTTAGGGGCGGGGGAGGCCTACGAGCAGTACTTC
TRBJ2-7	TRBV10-3	NA	TRBD1	CAISDPGTGHYEQYF	TGTGCCATCAGTGACCCCGGGACAGGCCACTACGAGCAGTACTTC
TRBJ2-1	TRBV15	NA	TRBD2	CATSGASGAGGPDEQFF	TGTGCCACCAGCGGAGCCTCTGGGGCGGGAGGGCCGGATGAGCAGTTCTTC
TRBJ1-5	TRBV29-1	once	NA	CSVQGGGQPQHF	TGCAGCGTTCAGGGCGGGGGGCAGCCCCAGCATTTT
TRBJ2-1	TRBV14	NA	TRBD2	CASSQDMPASGSSPDEQFF	TGTGCCAGCAGCCAAGATATGCCCGCGAGCGGGAGTTCCCCCGATGAGCAGTTCTTC
TRBJ2-7	TRBV16	NA	TRBD1	CASSLRDSSYEQYF	TGTGCCAGCAGCCTCCGGGACAGCTCCTACGAGCAGTACTTC
TRBJ2-2	TRBV2	NA	TRBD2	CASSDRTSGARGGELFF	TGTGCCAGCAGTGATAGGACTAGCGGGGCCCGAGGCGGGGAGCTGTTTTTT